These T cell receptor beta chains were read from a single sample in a study of Graves' ophthalmopathy and Graves' hyperthyroidism. TCRdb reprocessed the multiplex PCR reads with MiXCR, giving one entry per CDR3 protein. The data contain some 250,000 distinct CDR3 sequences, around 42% of them singletons. The sample taken for sequencing was peripheral blood. These receptors were taken from an adult man with Graves' ophthalmopathy. Both conserved end residues are trimmed from each CDR3. Fields, in order: clone size, V gene, CDR3 protein. Rows may omit the clone size; those that give it use once, few, many or a size class.

few	TRBV15	ATSFSGGYTGELF
NA	TRBV3-1	ASSPDRAPLH
NA	TRBV20-1	SARDLNSNQPQH
few	TRBV20-1	SARGPSGGAPVQY
NA	TRBV10-3	ATLDTAGVNEQF
once	TRBV6-5	ASSYSWEQPQH
NA	TRBV4-2	ASSQDRTGVTEAF
few	TRBV12-3/TRBV12-4	ASSSYRGRSAEAF
few	TRBV19	ASSTVGYYEQY
NA	TRBV25-1	ASMGTFYGYT
few	TRBV5-1	ASSFLPGQEYEQY
NA	TRBV20-1	SAAPGGSEKLF
few	TRBV10-2	ASNESAGGGNTEAF
NA	TRBV13	ASSLEAGDEQY
many	TRBV29-1	SVVRDSSYEQY
NA	TRBV7-9	ASSFGAGGSRMQY
NA	TRBV20-1	SAKGVGELF
once	TRBV5-8	ASLKIQAGGLSYEQY
NA	TRBV7-9	ASSLVQWSYEQY
NA	TRBV7-8	ASSFMVDSYEQY
few	TRBV29-1	SVAQGAVEQY
NA	TRBV29-1	SVDPGRSEAF
many	TRBV20-1	SAPGRQINSNQPQH
NA	TRBV29-1	SVEDMGDDITDTQY
once	TRBV20-1	SARDPRGRTDTQY
NA	TRBV7-8	ASSPKVGTDSYEQY
NA	TRBV10-1	ASSAVLTGELF
NA	TRBV12-3/TRBV12-4	ASSSSGDDYGYT
NA	TRBV29-1	SVVRVAGESYT
NA	TRBV20-1	SATSGGASGTQY
NA	TRBV7-8	ASSHPGGGAEA
many	TRBV7-2	ASSPRLILRAYEQY
once	TRBV20-1	SARVSGQGHKQY
NA	TRBV12-3/TRBV12-4	ASSPGTNTEAF
NA	TRBV5-4	ASSTGRSSSYEQY
NA	TRBV12-3/TRBV12-4	ASSQWGEGYT
NA	TRBV6-5	ASSYSTGSNEKLF
NA	TRBV10-3	AISGGQGLYEQY
NA	TRBV12-3/TRBV12-4	ASSLMWGGGNTEAF